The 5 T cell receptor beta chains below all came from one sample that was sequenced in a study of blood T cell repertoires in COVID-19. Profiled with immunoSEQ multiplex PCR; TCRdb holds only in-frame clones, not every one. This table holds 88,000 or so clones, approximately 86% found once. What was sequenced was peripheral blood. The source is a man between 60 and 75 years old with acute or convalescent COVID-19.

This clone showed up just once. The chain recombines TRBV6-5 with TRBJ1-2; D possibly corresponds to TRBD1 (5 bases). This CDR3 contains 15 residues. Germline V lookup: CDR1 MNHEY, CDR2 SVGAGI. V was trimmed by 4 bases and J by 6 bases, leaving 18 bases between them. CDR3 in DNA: TGTGCCAGCAGTTCCCCCAGGCGGGGCGAGGATGGCTACACCTTC. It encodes CASSSPRRGEDGYTF.

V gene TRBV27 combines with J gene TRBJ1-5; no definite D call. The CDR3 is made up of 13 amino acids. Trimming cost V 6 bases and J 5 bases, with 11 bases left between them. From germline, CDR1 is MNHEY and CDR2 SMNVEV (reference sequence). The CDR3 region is CASRNQGDQPQHF. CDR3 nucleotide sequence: TGTGCCAGCAGAAACCAAGGAGATCAGCCCCAGCATTTT.

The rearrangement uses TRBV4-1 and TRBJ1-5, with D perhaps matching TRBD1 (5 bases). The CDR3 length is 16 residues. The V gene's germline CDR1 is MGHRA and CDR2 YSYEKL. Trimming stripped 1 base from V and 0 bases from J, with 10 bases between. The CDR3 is CASSQVVQGSNQPQHF. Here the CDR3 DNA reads TGCGCCAGCAGCCAAGTAGTCCAGGGTAGCAATCAGCCCCAGCATTTT.

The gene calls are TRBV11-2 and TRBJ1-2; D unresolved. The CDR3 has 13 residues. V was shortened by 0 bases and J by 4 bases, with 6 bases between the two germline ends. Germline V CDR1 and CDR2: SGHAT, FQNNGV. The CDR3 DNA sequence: TGTGCCAGCAGCTTAGATTACGGCTATGGCTACACCTTC. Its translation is CASSLDYGYGYTF.

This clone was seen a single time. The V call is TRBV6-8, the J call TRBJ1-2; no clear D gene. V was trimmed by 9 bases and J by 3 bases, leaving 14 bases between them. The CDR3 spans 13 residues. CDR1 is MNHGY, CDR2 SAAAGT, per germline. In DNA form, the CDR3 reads TGTGCCAGTTATCGAGATGTCGACTATGGCTACACCTTC. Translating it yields CASYRDVDYGYTF.